This is a list of T cell receptor beta chains from one sample in a study of early T cells in non-severe SARS-CoV-2 infection. TCRdb independently ran MiXCR on the 5' RACE reads; one entry per CDR3 protein. The sample lists 80,000 or so distinct CDR3 sequences; over 9.5% were seen once. Sequencing input: whole blood. These receptors were obtained from an adult who was a healthcare worker with PCR-confirmed SARS-CoV-2 infection or an uninfected control (not recorded which). Both conserved end residues are part of each CDR3. Each record gives: J gene, V gene, clone size, D gene, CDR3 protein, CDR3 DNA. The D gene is left open where the match is weak. Part of the rows lack a size; the others show once, few, many or a class for expanded clones.

J: TRBJ2-3
V: TRBV2
size: many
D: TRBD2
CDR3: CASSDLAGSRDTQYF
DNA: TGTGCCAGCAGTGATCTAGCGGGCTCGAGAGATACGCAGTATTTT

J: TRBJ2-2
V: TRBV7-3
size: few
D: TRBD1
CDR3: CASSRGPYTGELVF
DNA: TGTGCCAGCAGCAGGGGGCCCTACACCGGGGAGCTGGTTTTT

J: TRBJ1-2
V: TRBV7-3
size: many
D: TRBD1
CDR3: CASSFGTGDGYTF
DNA: TGTGCCAGCAGTTTCGGGACAGGGGATGGCTACACCTTC

J: TRBJ1-6
V: TRBV12-3/TRBV12-4
size: -
D: -
CDR3: CASSLGGWNSPLHF
DNA: TGTGCCAGCAGTCTCGGGGGCTGGAATTCACCCCTCCACTTT

J: TRBJ2-1
V: TRBV27
size: few
D: TRBD2
CDR3: CASGREAVGHNEQFF
DNA: TGTGCCAGCGGGCGGGAGGCGGTGGGCCACAATGAGCAGTTCTTC

J: TRBJ1-1
V: TRBV5-1
size: -
D: -
CDR3: CASSLGPGLNTEAFF
DNA: TGCGCCAGCAGCTTGGGTCCAGGGCTGAACACTGAAGCTTTCTTT

J: TRBJ2-1
V: TRBV7-8
size: few
D: -
CDR3: CASSLFRSDNEQFF
DNA: TGTGCCAGCAGCTTATTCAGGAGCGACAATGAGCAGTTCTTC

J: TRBJ2-7
V: TRBV7-7
size: few
D: TRBD2
CDR3: CASSLRTSGNEQYF
DNA: TGTGCCAGCAGCTTAAGGACTAGCGGAAACGAGCAGTACTTC

J: TRBJ2-2
V: TRBV2
size: -
D: -
CDR3: CASGEVGGELFF
DNA: TGTGCCAGCGGTGAAGTAGGCGGGGAGCTGTTTTTT

J: TRBJ1-1
V: TRBV15
size: -
D: -
CDR3: CATSREPTQGTEAFF
DNA: TGTGCCACCAGCAGAGAGCCCACTCAAGGGACTGAAGCTTTCTTT

J: TRBJ2-1
V: TRBV19
size: few
D: TRBD1
CDR3: CASSRQGSEQFF
DNA: TGTGCCAGTAGTAGACAGGGCAGTGAGCAGTTCTTC

J: TRBJ1-1
V: TRBV10-2
size: -
D: -
CDR3: CASIGRMNTEAFF
DNA: TGCGCCAGCATAGGCAGGATGAACACTGAAGCTTTCTTT

J: TRBJ2-7
V: TRBV20-1
size: many
D: -
CDR3: CSARDLPGVSGRHSYEQYF
DNA: TGCAGTGCTAGAGATTTACCGGGGGTGTCGGGCCGTCACTCCTACGAGCAGTACTTC

J: TRBJ2-1
V: TRBV5-5
size: few
D: -
CDR3: CASSLEGVGYNEQFF
DNA: TGTGCCAGCAGCTTGGAGGGCGTGGGGTACAATGAGCAGTTCTTC

J: TRBJ1-3
V: TRBV20-1
size: -
D: -
CDR3: CSASALGRGGNTIYF
DNA: TGCAGTGCTAGTGCTCTTGGTAGGGGTGGAAACACCATATATTTT

J: TRBJ2-7
V: TRBV28
size: few
D: -
CDR3: CASSPAGHRNYEQYF
DNA: TGTGCCAGCAGTCCCGCGGGGCACAGAAACTACGAGCAGTACTTC

J: TRBJ2-7
V: TRBV5-1
size: few
D: -
CDR3: CASSLDQYEQYF
DNA: TGCGCCAGCAGCTTGGATCAATACGAGCAGTACTTC

J: TRBJ2-3
V: TRBV7-6
size: -
D: -
CDR3: CASSLYGTSTDTQYF
DNA: TGTGCCAGCAGCTTATACGGGACAAGCACAGATACGCAGTATTTT

J: TRBJ2-1
V: TRBV6-1
size: many
D: -
CDR3: CASRSGAYNEQFF
DNA: TGTGCCAGCCGTAGCGGAGCCTACAATGAGCAGTTCTTC

J: TRBJ2-7
V: TRBV19
size: -
D: TRBD1
CDR3: CASSVGTASYEQYF
DNA: TGTGCCAGTAGTGTCGGGACAGCCTCCTACGAGCAGTACTTC

J: TRBJ2-1
V: TRBV11-2
size: few
D: -
CDR3: CASSPGTSGQFF
DNA: TGTGCCAGCAGCCCCGGGACTTCAGGACAGTTCTTC

J: TRBJ2-2
V: TRBV5-4
size: -
D: -
CDR3: CASSKTSSNTGELFF
DNA: TGTGCCAGCAGCAAGACAAGCTCGAACACCGGGGAGCTGTTTTTT

J: TRBJ2-3
V: TRBV28
size: many
D: -
CDR3: CASSLDLYTDTQYF
DNA: TGTGCCAGCAGCCTGGACTTATACACAGATACGCAGTATTTT

J: TRBJ1-6
V: TRBV2
size: many
D: -
CDR3: CASSEWGVDSPLHF
DNA: TGTGCCAGCAGTGAATGGGGCGTAGATTCACCCCTCCACTTT

J: TRBJ2-2
V: TRBV4-2
size: few
D: TRBD2
CDR3: CASSLGLQRGNTGELFF
DNA: TGTGCCAGCAGCCTGGGTTTACAGCGGGGGAACACCGGGGAGCTGTTTTTT

J: TRBJ1-3
V: TRBV20-1
size: many
D: -
CDR3: CSAPRSGNTIYF
DNA: TGCAGTGCTCCTAGGTCGGGAAACACCATATATTTT

J: TRBJ1-5
V: TRBV11-2
size: -
D: -
CDR3: CASSLSLGQPQHF
DNA: TGTGCCAGCAGCCTATCCCTCGGTCAGCCCCAGCATTTT

J: TRBJ2-4
V: TRBV2
size: few
D: -
CDR3: CASSDTRAKNIQYF
DNA: TGTGCCAGCAGTGATACCAGGGCGAAAAACATTCAGTACTTC

J: TRBJ2-1
V: TRBV5-1
size: many
D: -
CDR3: CASSLVLTHDNEQFF
DNA: TGCGCCAGCAGCTTGGTTCTTACCCACGACAATGAGCAGTTCTTC

J: TRBJ1-2
V: TRBV7-9
size: few
D: -
CDR3: CASSQINYGYTF
DNA: TGTGCCAGCAGCCAAATAAACTATGGCTACACCTTC

J: TRBJ1-1
V: TRBV6-6
size: many
D: TRBD1
CDR3: CASSYGTGGEAFF
DNA: TGTGCCAGCAGTTATGGGACAGGGGGTGAAGCTTTCTTT

J: TRBJ2-3
V: TRBV20-1
size: few
D: TRBD2
CDR3: CSARDSGSYTDTQYF
DNA: TGCAGTGCTAGGGATAGCGGGAGCTACACAGATACGCAGTATTTT

J: TRBJ2-1
V: TRBV20-1
size: few
D: -
CDR3: CSARDLRADSSYNEQFF
DNA: TGCAGTGCTAGAGATTTGAGAGCTGATAGCTCCTACAATGAGCAGTTCTTC

J: TRBJ2-5
V: TRBV2
size: -
D: TRBD1
CDR3: CASSGPDRGRETQYF
DNA: TGTGCCAGCAGTGGTCCCGACAGGGGGCGAGAGACCCAGTACTTC

J: TRBJ1-4
V: TRBV7-2
size: -
D: -
CDR3: CATSTAATNEKLFF
DNA: TGTGCCACCAGCACGGCTGCAACTAATGAAAAACTGTTTTTT

J: TRBJ2-6
V: TRBV2
size: many
D: -
CDR3: CASIGGPAGANVLTF
DNA: TGTGCCAGCATAGGAGGGCCGGCAGGGGCCAACGTCCTGACTTTC

J: TRBJ1-1
V: TRBV12-3/TRBV12-4
size: -
D: TRBD1
CDR3: CASSLGQGHTEAFF
DNA: TGTGCCAGCAGTCTTGGACAGGGACACACTGAAGCTTTCTTT

J: TRBJ1-5
V: TRBV28
size: -
D: -
CDR3: CASSLSGRGGNQPQHF
DNA: TGTGCCAGCAGTTTATCAGGACGCGGAGGCAATCAGCCCCAGCATTTT

J: TRBJ2-7
V: TRBV20-1
size: few
D: -
CDR3: CSANPVTRATYEQYF
DNA: TGCAGTGCTAACCCCGTCACCCGAGCGACCTACGAGCAGTACTTC

J: TRBJ2-3
V: TRBV5-1
size: few
D: TRBD2
CDR3: CASSFGRSGISDTQYF
DNA: TGCGCCAGCAGCTTTGGTCGGAGCGGGATCTCAGATACGCAGTATTTT

J: TRBJ2-3
V: TRBV3-1
size: few
D: -
CDR3: CASSQARTQYF
DNA: TGTGCCAGCAGCCAAGCCCGTACGCAGTATTTT

J: TRBJ1-6
V: TRBV7-9
size: -
D: -
CDR3: CVSSLKSVGPSGNSPLHF
DNA: TGTGTCAGCAGCTTAAAGAGTGTCGGACCCTCCGGTAATTCACCCCTCCACTTT

J: TRBJ1-3
V: TRBV7-9
size: -
D: -
CDR3: CASSLASNTIYF
DNA: TGTGCCAGCAGCTTAGCGTCTAACACCATATATTTT

J: TRBJ1-2
V: TRBV29-1
size: many
D: -
CDR3: CSAGERGYTF
DNA: TGCAGCGCAGGGGAAAGGGGCTACACCTTC

J: TRBJ2-3
V: TRBV7-6
size: many
D: TRBD2
CDR3: CASSLATGAGGSDTQYF
DNA: TGTGCCAGCAGCTTAGCGACGGGAGCGGGAGGTTCAGATACGCAGTATTTT

J: TRBJ1-1
V: TRBV7-9
size: -
D: TRBD1
CDR3: CASSEYDRGTEAFF
DNA: TGTGCCAGCAGCGAATACGACAGGGGCACTGAAGCTTTCTTT

J: TRBJ2-6
V: TRBV11-2
size: few
D: TRBD2
CDR3: CASSAGTSGISGANVLTF
DNA: TGTGCCAGCAGCGCCGGGACTAGCGGGATCTCTGGGGCCAACGTCCTGACTTTC

J: TRBJ2-2
V: TRBV13
size: -
D: -
CDR3: CASSTRRRADTGELFF
DNA: TGTGCCAGCAGCACCCGAAGGAGGGCCGACACCGGGGAGCTGTTTTTT

J: TRBJ2-1
V: TRBV7-6
size: few
D: -
CDR3: CASSLARGANEQFF
DNA: TGTGCCAGCAGCTTAGCGCGGGGAGCCAATGAGCAGTTCTTC

J: TRBJ2-7
V: TRBV4-1
size: few
D: TRBD2
CDR3: CASSHLRTSGSINEQYF
DNA: TGCGCCAGCAGCCACCTCCGGACTAGCGGGAGTATCAACGAGCAGTACTTC

J: TRBJ2-6
V: TRBV9
size: -
D: -
CDR3: CASSLNNVLTF
DNA: TGTGCCAGCAGCCTTAACAACGTCCTGACTTTC

J: TRBJ2-5
V: TRBV18
size: -
D: -
CDR3: CASSPTQAQETQYF
DNA: TGTGCCAGCTCACCAACACAGGCCCAAGAGACCCAGTACTTC

J: TRBJ2-5
V: TRBV5-1
size: -
D: -
CDR3: CASSPPRSQETQYF
DNA: TGCGCCAGCAGCCCCCCCCGGAGTCAAGAGACCCAGTACTTC